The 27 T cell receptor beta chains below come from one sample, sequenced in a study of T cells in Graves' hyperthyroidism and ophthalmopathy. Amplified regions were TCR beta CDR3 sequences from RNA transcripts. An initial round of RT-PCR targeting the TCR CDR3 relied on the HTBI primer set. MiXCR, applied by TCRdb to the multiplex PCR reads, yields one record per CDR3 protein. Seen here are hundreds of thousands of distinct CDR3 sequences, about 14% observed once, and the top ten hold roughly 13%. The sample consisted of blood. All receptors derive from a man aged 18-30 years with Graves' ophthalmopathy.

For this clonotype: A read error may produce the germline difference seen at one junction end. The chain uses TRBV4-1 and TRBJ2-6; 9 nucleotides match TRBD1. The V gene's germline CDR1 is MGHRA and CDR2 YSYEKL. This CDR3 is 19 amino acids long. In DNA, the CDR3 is TGCGCCAGCAGCCAAAGATCGGGACAGGGCTTCTCTGGGGCCAACGTCCTGGCTTTC. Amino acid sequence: CASSQRSGQGFSGANVLAF.

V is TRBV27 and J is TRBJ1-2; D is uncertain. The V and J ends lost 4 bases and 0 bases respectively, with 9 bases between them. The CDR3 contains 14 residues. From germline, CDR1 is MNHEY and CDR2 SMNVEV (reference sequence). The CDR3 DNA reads TGTGCCAGCAGTTCGGGCAGTTCTAACTATGGCTACACCTTC. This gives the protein CASSSGSSNYGYTF.

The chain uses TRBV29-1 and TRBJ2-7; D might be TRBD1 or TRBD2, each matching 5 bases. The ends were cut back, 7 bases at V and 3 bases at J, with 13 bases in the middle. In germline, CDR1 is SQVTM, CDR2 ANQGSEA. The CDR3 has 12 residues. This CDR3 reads CSGAGAGYEQYF. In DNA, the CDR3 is TGCAGCGGGGCTGGGGCGGGCTACGAGCAGTACTTC.

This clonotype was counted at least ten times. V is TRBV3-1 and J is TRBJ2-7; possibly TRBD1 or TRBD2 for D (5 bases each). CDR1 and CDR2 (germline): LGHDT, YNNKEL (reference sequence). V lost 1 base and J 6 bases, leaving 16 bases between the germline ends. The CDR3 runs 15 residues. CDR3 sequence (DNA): TGTGCCAGCAGCCAAGCGGGGACGACCACCGTCGAGCAGTACTTC. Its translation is CASSQAGTTTVEQYF.

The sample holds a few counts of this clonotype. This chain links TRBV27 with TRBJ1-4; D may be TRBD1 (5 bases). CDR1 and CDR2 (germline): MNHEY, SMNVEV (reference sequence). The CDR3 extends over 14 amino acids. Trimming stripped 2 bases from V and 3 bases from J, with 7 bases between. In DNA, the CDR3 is TGTGCCAGCAGTTTACGGGGCGCTAATGAAAAACTGTTTTTT. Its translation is CASSLRGANEKLFF.

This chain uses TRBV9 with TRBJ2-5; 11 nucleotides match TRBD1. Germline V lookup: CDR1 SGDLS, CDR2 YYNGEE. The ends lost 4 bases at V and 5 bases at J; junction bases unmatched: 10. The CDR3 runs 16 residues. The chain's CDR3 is CASSPRDRGSWETQYF. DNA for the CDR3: TGTGCCAGCAGCCCCCGGGACAGGGGGTCTTGGGAGACCCAGTACTTC.

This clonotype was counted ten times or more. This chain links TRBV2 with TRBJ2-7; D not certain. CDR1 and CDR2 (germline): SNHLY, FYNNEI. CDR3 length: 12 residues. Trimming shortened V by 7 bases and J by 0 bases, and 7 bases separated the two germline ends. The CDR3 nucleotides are TGTGCCAGCATGAAGGTCTCCTACGAGCAGTACTTC. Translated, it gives CASMKVSYEQYF. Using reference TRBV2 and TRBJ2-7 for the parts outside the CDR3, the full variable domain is EPEVTQTPSHQVTQMGQEVILRCVPISNHLYFYWYRQILGQKVEFLVSFYNNEISEKSEIFDDQFSVERPDGSNFTLKIRSTKLEDSAMYFCASMKVSYEQYFGPGTRLTVT.

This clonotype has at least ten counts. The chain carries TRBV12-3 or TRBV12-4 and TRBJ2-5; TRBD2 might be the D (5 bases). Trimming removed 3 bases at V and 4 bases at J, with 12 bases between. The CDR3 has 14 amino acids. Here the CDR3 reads CASSLGEGRETQYF. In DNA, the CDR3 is TGTGCCAGCAGTTTGGGAGAAGGGAGAGAGACCCAGTACTTC.

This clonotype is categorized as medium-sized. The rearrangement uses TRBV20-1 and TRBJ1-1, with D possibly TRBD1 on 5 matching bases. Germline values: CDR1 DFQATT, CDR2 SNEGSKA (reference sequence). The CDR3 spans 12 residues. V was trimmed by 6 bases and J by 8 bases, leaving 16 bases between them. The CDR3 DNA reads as TGCAGTGCCCAAGACAGCGGGGTGGAAGCTTTCTTT. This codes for CSAQDSGVEAFF.

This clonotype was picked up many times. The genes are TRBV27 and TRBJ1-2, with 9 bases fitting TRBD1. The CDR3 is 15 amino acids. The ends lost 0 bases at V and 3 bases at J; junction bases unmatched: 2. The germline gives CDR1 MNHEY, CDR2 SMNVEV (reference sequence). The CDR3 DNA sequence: TGTGCCAGCAGTTTATCCGGGACAGGGTACTATGGCTACACCTTC. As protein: CASSLSGTGYYGYTF.

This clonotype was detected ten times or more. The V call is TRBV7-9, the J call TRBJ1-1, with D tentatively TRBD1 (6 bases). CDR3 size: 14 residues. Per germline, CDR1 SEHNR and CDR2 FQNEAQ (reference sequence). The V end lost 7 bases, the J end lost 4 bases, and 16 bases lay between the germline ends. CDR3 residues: CASTPTGGGTEAFF. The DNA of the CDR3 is TGTGCCAGCACGCCGACAGGCGGGGGCACTGAAGCTTTCTTT.

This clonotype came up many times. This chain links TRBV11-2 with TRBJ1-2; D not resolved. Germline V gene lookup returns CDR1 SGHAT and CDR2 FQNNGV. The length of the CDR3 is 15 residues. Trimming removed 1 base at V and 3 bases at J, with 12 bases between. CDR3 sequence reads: CASSLGTESYYGYTF. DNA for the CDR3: TGTGCCAGCAGCTTAGGGACCGAGTCCTACTATGGCTACACCTTC.

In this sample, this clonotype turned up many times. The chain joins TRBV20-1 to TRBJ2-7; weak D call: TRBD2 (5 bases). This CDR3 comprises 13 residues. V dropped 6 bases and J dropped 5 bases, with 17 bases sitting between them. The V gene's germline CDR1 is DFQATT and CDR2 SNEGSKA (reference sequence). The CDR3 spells CSAKRAVAHEQYF. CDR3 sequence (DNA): TGCAGTGCCAAGAGGGCGGTAGCGCACGAGCAGTACTTC.

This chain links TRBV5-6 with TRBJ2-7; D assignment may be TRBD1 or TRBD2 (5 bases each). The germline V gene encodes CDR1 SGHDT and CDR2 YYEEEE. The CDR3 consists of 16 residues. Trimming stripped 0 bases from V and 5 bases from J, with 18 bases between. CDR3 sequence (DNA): TGTGCCAGCAGCTTGGTCCCTTATCAGGGACGGAACGAGCAGTACTTC. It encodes CASSLVPYQGRNEQYF.

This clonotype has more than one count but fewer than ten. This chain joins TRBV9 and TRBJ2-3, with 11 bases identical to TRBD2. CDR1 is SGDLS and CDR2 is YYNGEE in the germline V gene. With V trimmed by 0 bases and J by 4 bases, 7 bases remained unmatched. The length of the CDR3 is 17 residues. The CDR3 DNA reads TGTGCCAGCAGCGTAGAACTAGCGGGAGCGGGAGCAGATACGCAGTATTTT. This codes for CASSVELAGAGADTQYF.

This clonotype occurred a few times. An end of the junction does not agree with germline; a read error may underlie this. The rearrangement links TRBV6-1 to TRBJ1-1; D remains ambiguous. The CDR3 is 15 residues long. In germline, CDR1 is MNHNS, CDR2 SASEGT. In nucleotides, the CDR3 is TGTGCCAGCAGTGAATCAAGTTCGGGGAGGACTGAAGCTTCCTTT. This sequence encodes CASSESSSGRTEASF.

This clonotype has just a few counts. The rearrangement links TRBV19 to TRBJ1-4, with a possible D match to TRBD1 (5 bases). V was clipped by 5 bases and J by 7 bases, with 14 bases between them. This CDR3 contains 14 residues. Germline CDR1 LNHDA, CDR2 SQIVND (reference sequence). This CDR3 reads CASSQGRVFEKLFF. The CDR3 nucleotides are TGTGCCAGTAGTCAGGGCAGGGTATTTGAAAAACTGTTTTTT.

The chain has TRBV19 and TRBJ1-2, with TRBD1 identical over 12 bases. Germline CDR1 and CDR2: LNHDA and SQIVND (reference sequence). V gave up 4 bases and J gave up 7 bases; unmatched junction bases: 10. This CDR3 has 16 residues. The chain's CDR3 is CASSTTGTGGGSGYTF. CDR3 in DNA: TGTGCCAGTAGTACAACCGGGACAGGGGGCGGAAGTGGCTACACCTTC.

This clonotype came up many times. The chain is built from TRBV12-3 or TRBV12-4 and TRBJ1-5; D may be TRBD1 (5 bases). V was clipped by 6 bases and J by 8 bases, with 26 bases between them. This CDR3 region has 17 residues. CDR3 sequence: CASSPLRATGPWEPQHF. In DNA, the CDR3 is TGTGCCAGCAGCCCCCTGCGGGCGACGGGACCCTGGGAGCCCCAGCATTTT.

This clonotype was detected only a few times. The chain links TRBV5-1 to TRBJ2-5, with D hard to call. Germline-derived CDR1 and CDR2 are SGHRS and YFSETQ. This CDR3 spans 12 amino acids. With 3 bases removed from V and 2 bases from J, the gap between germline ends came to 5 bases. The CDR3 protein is CASSWKQETQYF. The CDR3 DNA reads TGCGCCAGCAGCTGGAAACAAGAGACCCAGTACTTC. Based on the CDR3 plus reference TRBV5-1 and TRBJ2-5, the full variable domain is KAGVTQTPRYLIKTRGQQVTLSCSPISGHRSVSWYQQTPGQGLQFLFEYFSETQRNKGNFPGRFSGRQFSNSRSEMNVSTLELGDSALYLCASSWKQETQYFGPGTRLLVL.

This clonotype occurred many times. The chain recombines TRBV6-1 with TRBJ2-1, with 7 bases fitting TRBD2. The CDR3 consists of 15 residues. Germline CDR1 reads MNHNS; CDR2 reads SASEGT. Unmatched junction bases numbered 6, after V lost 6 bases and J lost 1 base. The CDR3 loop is CASRTGGFSYNEQFF. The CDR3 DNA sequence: TGTGCCAGCAGAACGGGGGGATTTTCCTACAATGAGCAGTTCTTC.

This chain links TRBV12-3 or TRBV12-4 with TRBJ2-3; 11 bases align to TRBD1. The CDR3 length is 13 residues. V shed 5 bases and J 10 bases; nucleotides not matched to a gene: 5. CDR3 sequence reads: CASSAPGQGAQYF. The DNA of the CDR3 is TGTGCCAGCAGTGCTCCGGGACAGGGGGCGCAGTATTTT.

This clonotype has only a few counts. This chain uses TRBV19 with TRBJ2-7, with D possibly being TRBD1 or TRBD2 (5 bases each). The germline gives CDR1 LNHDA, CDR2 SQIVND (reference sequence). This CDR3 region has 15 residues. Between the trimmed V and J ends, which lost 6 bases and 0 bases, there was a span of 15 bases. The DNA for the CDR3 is TGTGCCAGTAGCCGGGACCCCTGGAGCTCCTACGAGCAGTACTTC. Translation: CASSRDPWSSYEQYF. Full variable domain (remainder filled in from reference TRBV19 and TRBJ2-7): DGGITQSPKYLFRKEGQNVTLSCEQNLNHDAMYWYRQDPGQGLRLIYYSQIVNDFQKGDIAEGYSVSREKKESFPLTVTSAQKNPTAFYLCASSRDPWSSYEQYFGPGTRLTVT.

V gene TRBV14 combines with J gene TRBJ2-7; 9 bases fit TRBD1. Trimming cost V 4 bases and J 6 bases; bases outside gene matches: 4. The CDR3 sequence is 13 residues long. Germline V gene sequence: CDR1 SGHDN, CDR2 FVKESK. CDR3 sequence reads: CASSPDRGSEQYF. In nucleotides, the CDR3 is TGTGCCAGCAGCCCCGACAGGGGGTCCGAGCAGTACTTC.

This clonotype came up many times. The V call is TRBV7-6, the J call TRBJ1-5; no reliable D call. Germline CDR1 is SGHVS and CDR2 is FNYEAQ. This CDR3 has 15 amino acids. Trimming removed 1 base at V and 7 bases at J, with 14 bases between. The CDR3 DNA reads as TGTGCCAGCAGCTTAGAAGCAGTCCCCAGGCAGCCCCAGCATTTT. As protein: CASSLEAVPRQPQHF.

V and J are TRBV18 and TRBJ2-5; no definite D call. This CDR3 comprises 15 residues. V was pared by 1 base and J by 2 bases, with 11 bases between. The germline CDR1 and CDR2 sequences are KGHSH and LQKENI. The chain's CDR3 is CASSPQGLGQETQYF. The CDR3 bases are TGTGCCAGCTCACCACAGGGATTGGGGCAAGAGACCCAGTACTTC.

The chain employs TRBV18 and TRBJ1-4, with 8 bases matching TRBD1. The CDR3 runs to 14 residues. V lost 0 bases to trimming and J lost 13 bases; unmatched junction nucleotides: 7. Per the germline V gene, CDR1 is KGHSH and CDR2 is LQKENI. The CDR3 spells CASSPPGQVGTLFF. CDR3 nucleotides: TGTGCCAGCTCACCACCGGGACAGGTCGGGACACTGTTTTTT.